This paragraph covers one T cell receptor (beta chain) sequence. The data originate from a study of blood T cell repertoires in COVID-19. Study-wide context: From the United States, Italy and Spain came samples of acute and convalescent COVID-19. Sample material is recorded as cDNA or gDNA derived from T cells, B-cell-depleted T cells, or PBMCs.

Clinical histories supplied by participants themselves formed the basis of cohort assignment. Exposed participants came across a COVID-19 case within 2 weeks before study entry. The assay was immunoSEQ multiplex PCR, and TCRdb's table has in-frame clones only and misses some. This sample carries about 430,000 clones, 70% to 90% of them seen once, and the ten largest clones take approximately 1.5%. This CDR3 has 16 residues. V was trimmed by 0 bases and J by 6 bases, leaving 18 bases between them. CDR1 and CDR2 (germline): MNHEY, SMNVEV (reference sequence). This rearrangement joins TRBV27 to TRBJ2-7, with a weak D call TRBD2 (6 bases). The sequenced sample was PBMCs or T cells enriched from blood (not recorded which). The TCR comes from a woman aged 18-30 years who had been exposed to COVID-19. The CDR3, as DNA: TGTGCCAGCAGTTTATCCTCCGTGGGACTCCCTGCCGAGCAGTACTTC. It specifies CASSLSSVGLPAEQYF.